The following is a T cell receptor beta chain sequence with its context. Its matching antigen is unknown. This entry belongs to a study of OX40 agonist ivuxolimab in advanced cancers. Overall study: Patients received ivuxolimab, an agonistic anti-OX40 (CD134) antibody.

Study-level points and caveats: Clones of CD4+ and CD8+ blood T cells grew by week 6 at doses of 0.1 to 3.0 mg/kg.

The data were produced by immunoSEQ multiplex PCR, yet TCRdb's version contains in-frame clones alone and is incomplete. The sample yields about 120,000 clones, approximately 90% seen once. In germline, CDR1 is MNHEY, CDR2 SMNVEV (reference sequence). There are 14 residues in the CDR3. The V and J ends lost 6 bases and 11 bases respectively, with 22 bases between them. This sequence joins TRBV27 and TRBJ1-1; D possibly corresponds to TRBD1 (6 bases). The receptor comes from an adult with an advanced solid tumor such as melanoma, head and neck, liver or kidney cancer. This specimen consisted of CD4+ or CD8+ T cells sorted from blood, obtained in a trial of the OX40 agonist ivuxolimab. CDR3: CASRPNRESGTAFF. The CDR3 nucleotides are TGTGCCAGCAGACCCAACAGGGAAAGTGGAACGGCTTTCTTT.